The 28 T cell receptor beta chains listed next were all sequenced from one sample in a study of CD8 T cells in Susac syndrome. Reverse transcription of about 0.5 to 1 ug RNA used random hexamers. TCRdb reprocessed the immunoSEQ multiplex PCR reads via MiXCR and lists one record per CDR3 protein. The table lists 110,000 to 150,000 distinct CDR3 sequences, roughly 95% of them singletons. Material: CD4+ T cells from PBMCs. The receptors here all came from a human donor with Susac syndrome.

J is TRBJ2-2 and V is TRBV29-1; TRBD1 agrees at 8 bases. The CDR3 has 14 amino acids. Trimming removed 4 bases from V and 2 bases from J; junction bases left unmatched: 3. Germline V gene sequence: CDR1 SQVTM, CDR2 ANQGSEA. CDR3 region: CSVGTGLNTGELFF. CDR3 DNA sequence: TGCAGCGTTGGGACAGGGCTCAACACCGGGGAGCTGTTTTTT.

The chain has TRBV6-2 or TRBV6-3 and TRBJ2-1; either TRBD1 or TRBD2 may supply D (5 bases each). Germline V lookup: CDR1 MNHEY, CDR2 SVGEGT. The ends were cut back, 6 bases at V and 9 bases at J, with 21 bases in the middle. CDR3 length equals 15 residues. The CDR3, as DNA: TGTGCCAGCAGACCAACATTAGGGGAGATCAGTGAGCAGTTCTTC. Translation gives CASRPTLGEISEQFF.

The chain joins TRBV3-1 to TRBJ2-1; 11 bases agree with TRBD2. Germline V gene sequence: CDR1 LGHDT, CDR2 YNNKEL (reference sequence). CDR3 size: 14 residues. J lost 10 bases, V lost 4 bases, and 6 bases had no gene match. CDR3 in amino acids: CASSPSGGWREQFF. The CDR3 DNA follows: TGTGCCAGCAGCCCTAGCGGGGGGTGGAGGGAGCAGTTCTTC.

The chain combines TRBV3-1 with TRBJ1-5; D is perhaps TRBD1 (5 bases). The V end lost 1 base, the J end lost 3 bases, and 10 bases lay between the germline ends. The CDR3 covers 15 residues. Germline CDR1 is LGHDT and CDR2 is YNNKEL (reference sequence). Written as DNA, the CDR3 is TGTGCCAGCAGCCAAGGGGTGGGACCCAATCAGCCCCAGCATTTT. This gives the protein CASSQGVGPNQPQHF.

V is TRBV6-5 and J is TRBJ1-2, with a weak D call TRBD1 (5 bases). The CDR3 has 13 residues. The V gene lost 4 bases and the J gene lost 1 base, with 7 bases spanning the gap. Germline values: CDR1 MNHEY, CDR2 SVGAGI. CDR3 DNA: TGTGCCAGCAGTTCCGACAGTAACTATGGCTACACCTTC. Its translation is CASSSDSNYGYTF.

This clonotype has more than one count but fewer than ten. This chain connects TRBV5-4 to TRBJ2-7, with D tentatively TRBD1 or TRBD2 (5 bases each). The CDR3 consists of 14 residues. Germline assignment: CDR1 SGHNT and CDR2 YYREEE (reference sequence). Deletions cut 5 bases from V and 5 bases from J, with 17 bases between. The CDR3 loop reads CASSLAGGGHEQYF. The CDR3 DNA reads TGTGCCAGCAGTCTGGCTGGTGGGGGACACGAGCAGTACTTC.

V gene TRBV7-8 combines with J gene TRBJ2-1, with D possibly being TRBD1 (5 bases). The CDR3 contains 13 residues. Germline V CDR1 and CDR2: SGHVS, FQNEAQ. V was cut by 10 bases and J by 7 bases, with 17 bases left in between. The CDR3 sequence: CAIRLRGSNEQFF. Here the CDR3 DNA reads TGTGCCATACGTTTAAGGGGCAGTAATGAGCAGTTCTTC.

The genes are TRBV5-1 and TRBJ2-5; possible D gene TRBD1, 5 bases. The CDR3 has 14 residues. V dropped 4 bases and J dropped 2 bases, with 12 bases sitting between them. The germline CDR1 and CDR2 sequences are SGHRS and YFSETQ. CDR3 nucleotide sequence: TGCGCCAGCAGCGCTACAGGAAAACAAGAGACCCAGTACTTC. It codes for CASSATGKQETQYF.

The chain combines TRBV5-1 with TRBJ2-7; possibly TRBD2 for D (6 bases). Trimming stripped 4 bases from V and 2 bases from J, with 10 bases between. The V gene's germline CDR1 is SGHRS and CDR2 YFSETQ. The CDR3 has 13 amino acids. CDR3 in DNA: TGCGCCAGCAGCGGGGGAGGAACCTACGAGCAGTACTTC. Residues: CASSGGGTYEQYF.

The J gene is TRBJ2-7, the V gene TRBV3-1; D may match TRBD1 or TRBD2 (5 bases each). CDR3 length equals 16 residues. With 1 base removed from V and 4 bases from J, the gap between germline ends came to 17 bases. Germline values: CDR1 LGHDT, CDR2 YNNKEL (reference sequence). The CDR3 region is CASSQATGTHWYEQYF. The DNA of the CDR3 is TGTGCCAGCAGCCAAGCCACCGGGACCCACTGGTACGAGCAGTACTTC.

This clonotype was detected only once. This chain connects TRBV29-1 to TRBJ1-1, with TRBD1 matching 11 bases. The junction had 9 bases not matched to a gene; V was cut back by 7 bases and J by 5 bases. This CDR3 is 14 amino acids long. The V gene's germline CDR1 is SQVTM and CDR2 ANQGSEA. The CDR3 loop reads CSGGPGQGGTEAFF. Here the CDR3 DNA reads TGCAGCGGCGGCCCGGGACAGGGGGGGACTGAAGCTTTCTTT.

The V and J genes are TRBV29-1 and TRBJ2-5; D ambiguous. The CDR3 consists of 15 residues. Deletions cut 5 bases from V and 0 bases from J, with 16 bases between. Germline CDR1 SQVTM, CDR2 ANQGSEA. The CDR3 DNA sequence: TGCAGCGTTCTATTCGATCTTATGTACCAAGAGACCCAGTACTTC. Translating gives CSVLFDLMYQETQYF.

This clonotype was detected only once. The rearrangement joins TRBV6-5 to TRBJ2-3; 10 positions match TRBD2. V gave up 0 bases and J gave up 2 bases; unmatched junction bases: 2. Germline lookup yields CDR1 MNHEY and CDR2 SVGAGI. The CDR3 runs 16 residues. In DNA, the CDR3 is TGTGCCAGCAGTTACTCGAGCGGGGGGGACACAGATACGCAGTATTTT. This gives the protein CASSYSSGGDTDTQYF.

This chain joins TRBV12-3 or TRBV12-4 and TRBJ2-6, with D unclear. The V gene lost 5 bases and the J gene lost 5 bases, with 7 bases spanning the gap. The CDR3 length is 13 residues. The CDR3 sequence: CASSPLRANVLTF. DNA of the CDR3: TGTGCCAGCAGTCCCTTGAGGGCCAACGTCCTGACTTTC.

The CDR3 loop reads CASSHRDRGEWEQYF. CDR3 DNA: TGTGCCAGCAGCCACCGGGACAGGGGAGAGTGGGAGCAGTACTTC. The chain uses TRBV12-3 or TRBV12-4 and TRBJ2-7; TRBD1 matches at 10 bases. V dropped 6 bases and J dropped 7; count of bases not matched to a gene: 12. The CDR3 sequence is 15 residues long.

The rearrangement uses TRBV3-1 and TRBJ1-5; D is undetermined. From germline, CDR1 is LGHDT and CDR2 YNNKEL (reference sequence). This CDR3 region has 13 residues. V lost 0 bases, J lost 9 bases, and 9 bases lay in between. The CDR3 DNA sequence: TGTGCCAGCAGCCAAGATGGGGTTCGGCCCCAGCATTTT. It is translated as CASSQDGVRPQHF.

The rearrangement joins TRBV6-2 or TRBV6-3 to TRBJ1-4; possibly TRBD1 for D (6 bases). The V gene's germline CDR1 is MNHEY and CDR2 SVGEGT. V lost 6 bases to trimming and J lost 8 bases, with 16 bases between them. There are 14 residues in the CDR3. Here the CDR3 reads CASSRDRRGEKLFF. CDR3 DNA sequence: TGTGCCAGCAGCCGCGACAGGAGAGGAGAAAAACTGTTTTTT.

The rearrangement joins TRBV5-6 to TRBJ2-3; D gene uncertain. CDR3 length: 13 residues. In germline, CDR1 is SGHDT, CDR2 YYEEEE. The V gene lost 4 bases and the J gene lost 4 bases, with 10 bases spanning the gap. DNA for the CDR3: TGTGCCAGCAGCATAGTCAGATCAGATACGCAGTATTTT. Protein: CASSIVRSDTQYF.

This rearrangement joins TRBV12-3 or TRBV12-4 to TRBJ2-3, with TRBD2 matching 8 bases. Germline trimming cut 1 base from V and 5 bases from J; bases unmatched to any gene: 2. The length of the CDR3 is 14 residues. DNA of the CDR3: TGTGCCAGCAGTTTAGGGCTAGCGGGAGATACGCAGTATTTT. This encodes CASSLGLAGDTQYF.

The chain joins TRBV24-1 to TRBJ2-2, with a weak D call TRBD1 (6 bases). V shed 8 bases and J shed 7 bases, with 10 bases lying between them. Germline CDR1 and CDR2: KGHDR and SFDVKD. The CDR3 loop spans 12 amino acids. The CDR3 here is CATTGTSGELFF. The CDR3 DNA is TGTGCCACCACGGGGACAAGCGGGGAGCTGTTTTTT.

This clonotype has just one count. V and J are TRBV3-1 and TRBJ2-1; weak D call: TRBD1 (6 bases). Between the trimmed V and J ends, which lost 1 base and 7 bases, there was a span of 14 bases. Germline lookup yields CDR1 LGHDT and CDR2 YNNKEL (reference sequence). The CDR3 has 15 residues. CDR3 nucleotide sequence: TGTGCCAGCAGCCAAGGAGGGGCAGGGGCTAATGAGCAGTTCTTC. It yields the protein CASSQGGAGANEQFF.

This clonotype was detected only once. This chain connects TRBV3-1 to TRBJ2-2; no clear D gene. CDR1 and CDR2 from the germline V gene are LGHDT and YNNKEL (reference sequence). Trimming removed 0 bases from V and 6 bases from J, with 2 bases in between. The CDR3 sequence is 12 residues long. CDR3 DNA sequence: TGTGCCAGCAGCCAAGAGGCCGGGGAGCTGTTTTTT. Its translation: CASSQEAGELFF.

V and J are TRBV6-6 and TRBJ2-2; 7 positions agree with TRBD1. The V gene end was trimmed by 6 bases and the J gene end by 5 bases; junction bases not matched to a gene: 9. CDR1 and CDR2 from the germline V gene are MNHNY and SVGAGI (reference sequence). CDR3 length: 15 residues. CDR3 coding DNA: TGTGCCAGCAGAAAGAACAGGGGACGGACCGGGGAGCTGTTTTTT. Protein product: CASRKNRGRTGELFF.

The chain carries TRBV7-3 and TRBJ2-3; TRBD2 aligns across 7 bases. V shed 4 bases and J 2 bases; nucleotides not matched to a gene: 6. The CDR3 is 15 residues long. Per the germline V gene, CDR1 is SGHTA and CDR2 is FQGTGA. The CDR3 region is CASSYGGGATDTQYF. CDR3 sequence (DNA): TGTGCCAGCAGCTATGGGGGGGGAGCCACAGATACGCAGTATTTT.

The CDR3 is CASSLMAGSHEQFF. The CDR3 DNA reads TGTGCCAGCAGCTTAATGGCAGGGTCCCATGAGCAGTTCTTC. The chain employs TRBV7-3 and TRBJ2-1, with a possible D match to TRBD1 (5 bases). The CDR3 has 14 residues. Trimming removed 1 base at V and 8 bases at J, with 12 bases between. Germline CDR1 and CDR2: SGHTA and FQGTGA.

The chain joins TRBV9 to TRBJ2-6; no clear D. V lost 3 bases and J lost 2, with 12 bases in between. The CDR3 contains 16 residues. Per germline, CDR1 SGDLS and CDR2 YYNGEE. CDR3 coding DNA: TGTGCCAGCAGCGGAAGGTCGCGGACTGGGGCCAACGTCCTGACTTTC. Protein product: CASSGRSRTGANVLTF.

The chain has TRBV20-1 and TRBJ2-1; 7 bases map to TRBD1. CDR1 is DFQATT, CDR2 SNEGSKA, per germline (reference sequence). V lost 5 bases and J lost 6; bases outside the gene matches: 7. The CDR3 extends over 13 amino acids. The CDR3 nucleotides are TGCAGTGCTGTGACAGGGCTTCTCAATGAGCAGTTCTTC. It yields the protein CSAVTGLLNEQFF.

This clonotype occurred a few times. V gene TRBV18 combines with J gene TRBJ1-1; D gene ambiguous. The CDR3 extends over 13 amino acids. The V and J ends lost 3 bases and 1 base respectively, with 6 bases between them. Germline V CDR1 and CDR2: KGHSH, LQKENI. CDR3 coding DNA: TGTGCCAGCTCACCTCCAGGGAACACTGAAGCTTTCTTT. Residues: CASSPPGNTEAFF. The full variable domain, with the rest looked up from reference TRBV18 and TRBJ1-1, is NAGVMQNPRHLVRRRGQEARLRCSPMKGHSHVYWYRQLPEEGLKFMVYLQKENIIDESGMPKERFSAEFPKEGPSILRIQQVVRGDSAAYFCASSPPGNTEAFFGQGTRLTVV.